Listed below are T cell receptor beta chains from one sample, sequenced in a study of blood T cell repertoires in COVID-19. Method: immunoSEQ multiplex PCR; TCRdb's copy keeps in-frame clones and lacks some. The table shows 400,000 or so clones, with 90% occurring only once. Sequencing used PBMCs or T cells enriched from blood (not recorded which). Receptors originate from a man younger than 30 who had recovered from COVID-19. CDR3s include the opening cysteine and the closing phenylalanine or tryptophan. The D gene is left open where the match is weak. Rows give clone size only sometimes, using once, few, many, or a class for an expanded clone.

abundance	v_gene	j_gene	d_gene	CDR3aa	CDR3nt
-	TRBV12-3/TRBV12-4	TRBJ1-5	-	CASTDWEPQHF	TGTGCCAGCACCGACTGGGAGCCCCAGCATTTT
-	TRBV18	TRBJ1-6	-	CASSPGQVPANSPLHF	TGTGCCAGCTCACCGGGGCAGGTTCCCGCTAATTCACCCCTCCACTTT
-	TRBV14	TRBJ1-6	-	CASSQAGQNSPLHF	TGTGCCAGCAGCCAAGCGGGTCAGAATTCACCCCTCCACTTT
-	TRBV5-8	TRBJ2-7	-	CASSLRVGLNEQYF	TGTGCCAGCAGCTTGCGGGTAGGTCTGAACGAGCAGTACTTC
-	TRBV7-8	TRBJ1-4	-	CASSQRGGSTNEKLFF	TGTGCCAGCAGCCAGCGGGGAGGGAGCACTAATGAAAAACTGTTTTTT
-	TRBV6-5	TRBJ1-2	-	CASSYLSSNYGYTF	TGTGCCAGCAGTTACTTATCGAGTAACTATGGCTACACCTTC
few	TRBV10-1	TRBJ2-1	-	CASSECTTVACYNEQFF	TGCGCCAGCAGTGAGTGTACTACCGTGGCCTGCTACAATGAGCAGTTCTTC
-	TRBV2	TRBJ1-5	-	CASKGELGQPQHF	TGTGCCAGCAAAGGGGAACTCGGGCAGCCCCAGCATTTT
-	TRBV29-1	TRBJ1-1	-	CSVVRGMGTEAFF	TGCAGCGTTGTTCGGGGGATGGGAACTGAAGCTTTCTTT
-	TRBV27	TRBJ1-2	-	CASSFRTDGSEFF	TGTGCCAGCAGTTTCCGGACAGACGGTTCCGAATTTTTC
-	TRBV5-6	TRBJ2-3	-	CASSFLFSTSTDTQYF	TGTGCCAGCAGCTTCTTATTCTCTACTAGCACAGATACGCAGTATTTT